Listed below are T cell receptor beta chains from one sample, sequenced in a study of identical twins. TCRdb redid the calling of the 5' RACE reads with MiXCR, one entry per CDR3 protein. Of 1,800,000 or so distinct CDR3 sequences listed, 32% are singletons. The sample was cord blood. These receptors were collected from a newborn girl in good health. Each CDR3 is given with its conserved first and last residue. A D gene is named only where the DNA matches it firmly. Part of the rows lack a size; the others show once, few, many or a class for expanded clones.

>TRBV7-6|few|.|TRBJ1-2
CASSLGRGAAGNGYTF
TGTGCCAGCAGCTTAGGGCGAGGGGCGGCAGGGAATGGCTACACCTTC
>TRBV21-1|.|.|TRBJ1-6
CASSEGQCNSPLHF
TGTGCCAGCAGCGAAGGACAGTGCAATTCACCCCTCCACTTT
>TRBV30|.|TRBD1|TRBJ2-3
CAWSGQGVSTDTQYF
TGTGCCTGGAGTGGACAGGGGGTCAGCACAGATACGCAGTATTTT
>TRBV5-1|few|TRBD2|TRBJ2-3
CASSLDPHSGATDTQYF
TGCGCCAGCAGCTTGGATCCCCACAGCGGGGCTACAGATACGCAGTATTTT
>TRBV10-3|many|.|TRBJ1-2
CATKVRINYGYTF
TGTGCCACCAAAGTTAGGATTAACTATGGCTACACCTTC
>TRBV28|.|.|TRBJ2-3
CASSLLWSSDTQYF
TGTGCCAGCAGTTTATTGTGGAGCTCAGATACGCAGTATTTT
>TRBV24-1|.|.|TRBJ2-1
CAASDQSLSYNEQFF
TGTGCCGCCAGTGACCAGTCGTTATCCTACAATGAGCAGTTCTTC
>TRBV7-9|few|TRBD2|TRBJ2-7
CASSLSLLLAGEYEQYF
TGTGCCAGCAGCTTATCTCTCCTTTTAGCGGGAGAATACGAGCAGTACTTC
>TRBV20-1|many|TRBD2|TRBJ2-3
CSARDIAGLTDTQYF
TGCAGTGCTAGAGATATAGCGGGGCTCACAGATACGCAGTATTTT
>TRBV29-1|.|.|TRBJ2-1
CSVEGDTYEQFF
TGCAGCGTTGAAGGTGACACCTACGAGCAGTTCTTC
>TRBV6-6|many|TRBD2|TRBJ2-1
CASSYSGGAWEQFF
TGTGCCAGCAGTTACAGCGGGGGGGCTTGGGAGCAGTTCTTC
>TRBV28|few|TRBD1|TRBJ1-5
CATQTGGLGQLQHF
TGTGCCACCCAGACAGGGGGTTTAGGTCAGCTCCAGCATTTT
>TRBV3-1|.|.|TRBJ1-1
CASSQGRGWGTEAFF
TGTGCCAGCAGCCAAGGGCGAGGGTGGGGTACTGAAGCTTTCTTT
>TRBV3-1|once|.|TRBJ1-1
CASSQELGHTEAFF
TGTGCCAGCAGCCAAGAATTGGGCCACACTGAAGCTTTCTTT
>TRBV5-6|.|.|TRBJ2-1
CASSFQGTEQFF
TGTGCCAGCAGCTTTCAGGGGACTGAGCAGTTCTTC
>TRBV2|.|.|TRBJ2-7
CASCRRYEQYF
TGTGCCAGTTGCAGGCGCTACGAGCAGTACTTC
>TRBV13|many|.|TRBJ2-1
CASKSGSYNEQFF
TGTGCCAGCAAGTCGGGGTCCTACAATGAGCAGTTCTTC